The source of this T cell receptor beta chain is a study of response to subunit inactivated influenza vaccine. TCRdb redid the calling of the RT-PCR reads with MiXCR, one entry per CDR3 protein. The profile covers hundreds of thousands of distinct CDR3 sequences, with around 14% appearing a single time and 11% taken by the ten largest. In its sample, this clonotype was seen many times. CDR3 length equals 17 residues. Trimming at V came to 2 bases and at J to 5 bases, leaving 9 bases not matched to a gene. Germline-derived CDR1 and CDR2 are LNHNV and YYDKDF (reference sequence). The input for sequencing was PBMCs from blood, taken 11 to 12 days after vaccination. The sequence came from a man aged 45-60 years who received an inactivated influenza vaccine. The gene calls are TRBV15 and TRBJ2-2; the match to TRBD1 covers 9 bases. The CDR3 sequence is CATSRTMTGGLTGELFF. The CDR3, as DNA: TGTGCCACCAGCAGAACCATGACAGGGGGATTAACCGGGGAGCTGTTTTTT.